The rows below give T cell receptor beta chains drawn from one sample of a study of blood T cell repertoires in COVID-19. Some clones are missing from TCRdb's copy, which holds only in-frame ones; the method was immunoSEQ multiplex PCR. The sample lists approximately 70,000 clones, more than 75% occurring once. Input material: peripheral blood. These receptors came from a woman aged 60-75 years with acute or convalescent COVID-19. The CDR3 runs from the conserved cysteine through the conserved F or W. A D gene is named only where the DNA matches it firmly. Clone size is given for some rows only: seen once, a few or many times, or a class if the clone is expanded.

TRBV7-3	TRBJ2-3	13	.	.	TGTGCCAGCAGCACGCAGGGTGCAGATACGCAGTATTTT	CASSTQGADTQYF
TRBV9	TRBJ1-3	14	.	.	TGTGCCAGTCACCCAGCTAGCTCTGGAAACACCATATATTTT	CASHPASSGNTIYF
TRBV28	TRBJ1-1	18	.	.	TGTGCCAGCAGTTTTGCGGGGGGGGCAGGGCTTGGGAACACTGAAGCTTTCTTT	CASSFAGGAGLGNTEAFF
TRBV5-1	TRBJ1-3	16	.	.	TGCGCCAGCAGCTTGGCGGGAGTTACCCTTGGAAACACCATATATTTT	CASSLAGVTLGNTIYF
TRBV6-5	TRBJ2-1	15	TRBD1	once	TGTGCCAGTCGTACTGGGGACAGGGAATACAATGAGCAGTTCTTC	CASRTGDREYNEQFF
TRBV18	TRBJ1-5	14	TRBD1	.	TGTGCCAGCTCACCAGGGACAGCCAATCAGCCCCAGCATTTT	CASSPGTANQPQHF
TRBV28	TRBJ2-3	17	TRBD2	.	TGTGCCAGCAGTTTCCACCGGCTAGCGGGGGGCACAGATACGCAGTATTTT	CASSFHRLAGGTDTQYF
TRBV7-9	TRBJ1-4	16	TRBD1	.	TGTGCCAGCAGCGCACTGCCGGGACAGGGGGATGAAAAACTGTTTTTT	CASSALPGQGDEKLFF
TRBV28	TRBJ2-3	14	.	.	TGTGCCAGCAGCCCCTGGGCACTCACAGATACGCAGTATTTT	CASSPWALTDTQYF
TRBV5-5	TRBJ2-1	12	.	.	TGTGCCAGCAGCTTGATCGGGGATGAGCAGTTCTTC	CASSLIGDEQFF
TRBV3-1/TRBV3-2	TRBJ2-1	15	.	.	TGTGCCAGCAGCCCGCTACTAGTTTCCTACAATGAGCAGTTCTTC	CASSPLLVSYNEQFF
TRBV3-1/TRBV3-2	TRBJ1-2	15	.	.	TGTGCCAGCACCCCAAGAGGCCAGAATAACTATGGCTACACCTTC	CASTPRGQNNYGYTF
TRBV7-8	TRBJ1-6	14	.	.	TGTGCCAGCAGCTTAGTTACAGGGAGCTCACCCCTCCACTTT	CASSLVTGSSPLHF
TRBV6-1	TRBJ1-5	12	.	.	TGTGCCAGCAGTGTTTCCATTCCGCCCCAGCATTTT	CASSVSIPPQHF
TRBV4-1	TRBJ1-2	15	.	.	TGCGCCAGCAGCCACCCACTGACGGGAGACTATGGCTACACCTTC	CASSHPLTGDYGYTF
TRBV29-1	TRBJ2-1	16	TRBD1	.	TGCAGCGTCGTACCCAGCGACAGGGGGGTAAACAATGAGCAGTTCTTC	CSVVPSDRGVNNEQFF
TRBV7-2	TRBJ1-1	19	.	.	TGTGCCAGCAGCTTACAAATTCAATTCGCAGGGAGGTGGAACACTGAAGCTTTCTTT	CASSLQIQFAGRWNTEAFF
TRBV4-3	TRBJ2-4	15	TRBD1	.	TGCGCCAGCAGCCAAGCGTGGACAGGGGTAAACATTCAGTACTTC	CASSQAWTGVNIQYF
TRBV7-9	TRBJ1-2	14	.	.	TGTGCCAGCAGCTTTGGGGAGCCCCACAACGGCTACACCTTC	CASSFGEPHNGYTF
TRBV19	TRBJ2-2	19	TRBD2	.	TGTGCCAGTAGTACCCACAGGATTGGAGCGGGGGAGAACACCGGGGAGCTGTTTTTT	CASSTHRIGAGENTGELFF
TRBV6-2/TRBV6-3	TRBJ2-3	17	TRBD2	once	TGTGCCAGCAGTTACCCCTCAACACTAGCGGGAGGTGCTACGCAGTATTTT	CASSYPSTLAGGATQYF
TRBV2	TRBJ2-5	13	.	.	TGTGCCAGCAGTGACGTGAGGTCGGAGACCCAGTACTTC	CASSDVRSETQYF
TRBV23-1	TRBJ1-2	16	TRBD1	.	TGCGCCAGCAGTCATTGCCCGGGACAGGGGAGGTATGGCTACACCTTC	CASSHCPGQGRYGYTF
TRBV30	TRBJ1-5	12	.	.	TGTGCCTGGATTGCGCGCAATCAGCCCCAGCATTTT	CAWIARNQPQHF
TRBV5-1	TRBJ1-2	12	.	.	TGCGCCAGCAGCTTTGACCGAGGATTCTACACCTTC	CASSFDRGFYTF
TRBV5-4	TRBJ2-5	13	.	.	TGTGCCAGCAGCAGGGACACCCAAGAGACCCAGTACTTC	CASSRDTQETQYF
TRBV5-6	TRBJ2-3	19	TRBD2	once	TGTGCCAGCAGCGGCCCGGGACTAGCGGGGGGGCTGGTCACAGATACGCAGTATTTT	CASSGPGLAGGLVTDTQYF
TRBV5-6	TRBJ2-5	12	TRBD1	.	TGTGCCAGCAGCGGGGACAGGGAGACCCAGTACTTC	CASSGDRETQYF
TRBV24-1	TRBJ1-4	15	TRBD1	.	TGTGCCACCAGTGATCCGGACAGGGGTAATGAAAAACTGTTTTTT	CATSDPDRGNEKLFF
TRBV5-1	TRBJ1-2	14	TRBD1	once	TGCGCCAGCAGCTCTGACAGGGGGCTCTATGGCTACACCTTC	CASSSDRGLYGYTF
TRBV21-1	TRBJ2-1	19	.	.	TGTGCCAGCAGCAAAAGGGAGAGGGGGACCCTCACTCTATACAATGAGCAGTTCTTC	CASSKRERGTLTLYNEQFF
TRBV3-1/TRBV3-2	TRBJ2-5	13	.	once	TGTGCCAGCAGCCAATCGGGCCAAGAGACCCAGTACTTC	CASSQSGQETQYF
TRBV6-6	TRBJ1-2	14	TRBD1	.	TGTGCCAGCAGCCGAACCGGGACAGCCTATGGCTACACCTTC	CASSRTGTAYGYTF
TRBV7-6	TRBJ2-1	13	.	.	TGTGCCAGCAGCTCACTGGTGGCGGGAGAGCAGTTCTTC	CASSSLVAGEQFF
TRBV21-1	TRBJ1-4	17	.	.	TGTGCCAGCAGCAATTTCGACAGGGTGGGCACTAATGAAAAACTGTTTTTT	CASSNFDRVGTNEKLFF
TRBV9	TRBJ2-6	16	.	once	TGTGCCAGCAGCGCACAGGTCTTCCCTGGGGCCAACGTCCTGACTTTC	CASSAQVFPGANVLTF
TRBV19	TRBJ1-1	16	.	.	TGTGCCAGTAGTCCTGCTCCCCCTCAAACGAGCACTGAAGCTTTCTTT	CASSPAPPQTSTEAFF
TRBV5-1	TRBJ1-4	15	.	.	TGCGCCAGCAGCTTGGCCCCGGGGGTAGGGGAAAAACTGTTTTTT	CASSLAPGVGEKLFF
TRBV27	TRBJ2-1	15	.	.	TGTGCCAGCAGTCCCACGGGGGGGACAGGGAATGAGCAGTTCTTC	CASSPTGGTGNEQFF
TRBV2	TRBJ2-1	14	TRBD1	.	TGTGCCAGCAGGGGGGACAGGCTGAACAATGAGCAGTTCTTC	CASRGDRLNNEQFF
TRBV10-3	TRBJ2-3	13	TRBD1	.	TGTGCCATCAGTGGGGGACAGGGAGATACGCAGTATTTT	CAISGGQGDTQYF